A selection of T cell receptor beta chains follows, all from one sample in a study of cytomegalovirus exposure and HLA in healthy donors. Method: immunoSEQ multiplex PCR; TCRdb's copy keeps in-frame clones and lacks some. This table holds 80,000 to 100,000 clones, 79% found once. The source material was PBMCs. These receptors all come from a male donor in good health and CMV-seropositive. The CDR3 runs from the conserved cysteine through the conserved F or W. The D gene is left open where the match is weak. Size values are once, few and many counts, or a class for expanded clones, and some rows have none.

V	J	size	D	CDR3	DNA
TRBV7-9	TRBJ1-1	NA	TRBD1	CASSSILSGTANEAFF	TGTGCCAGCAGCTCTATCCTCTCCGGGACAGCCAATGAAGCTTTCTTT
TRBV4-2	TRBJ2-7	NA	TRBD1	CASSQDRDRGRNEQYF	TGTGCCAGCAGCCAAGATAGGGACAGGGGGCGAAACGAGCAGTACTTC
TRBV4-1	TRBJ1-3	NA	NA	CASSQQGSRIGNTIYF	TGCGCCAGCAGCCAACAGGGGTCCCGAATTGGAAACACCATATATTTT
TRBV29-1	TRBJ1-1	NA	TRBD1	CSVDRDRGDYFF	TGCAGCGTCGACCGGGACAGGGGGGATTATTTCTTT
TRBV12-5	TRBJ1-1	once	NA	CASGLDIMNTEAFF	TGTGCTAGTGGTTTGGACATCATGAACACTGAAGCTTTCTTT
TRBV5-4	TRBJ2-2	NA	NA	CASSLGTHNTGELFF	TGTGCCAGCAGCTTGGGGACTCATAACACCGGGGAGCTGTTTTTT
TRBV4-1	TRBJ1-4	NA	NA	CASSQLGIRGEKLFF	TGCGCCAGCAGCCAACTAGGAATAAGGGGTGAAAAACTGTTTTTT
TRBV18	TRBJ2-2	few	NA	CASSPLEAGELFF	TGTGCCAGCTCACCTCTCGAGGCCGGGGAGCTGTTTTTT
TRBV28	TRBJ2-5	NA	NA	CASSLFGGAEGTQYF	TGTGCCAGCAGTTTATTTGGGGGGGCCGAAGGGACCCAGTACTTC
TRBV15	TRBJ2-3	NA	TRBD2	CATTGGDSTDTQYF	TGTGCCACCACGGGGGGTGATAGCACAGATACGCAGTATTTT
TRBV6-5	TRBJ1-4	NA	TRBD1	CASSYEGADEKLFF	TGTGCCAGCAGTTACGAGGGGGCGGATGAAAAACTGTTTTTT
TRBV6-5	TRBJ1-1	few	NA	CASSLVPRQTEAFF	TGTGCCAGCAGCCTCGTTCCCCGACAGACTGAAGCTTTCTTT
TRBV19	TRBJ2-6	NA	NA	CASRGPSGANVLTF	TGTGCCAGTAGGGGGCCCTCTGGGGCCAACGTCCTGACTTTC
TRBV5-1	TRBJ2-7	few	NA	CASSLATMNYEQYF	TGCGCCAGCAGCCTGGCTACGATGAACTACGAGCAGTACTTC
TRBV4-1	TRBJ1-4	few	NA	CASSPAGGFNEKLFF	TGCGCCAGCAGCCCCGCGGGAGGGTTTAATGAAAAACTGTTTTTT
TRBV7-2	TRBJ2-5	NA	TRBD2	CASSLALAGGTETQYF	TGTGCCAGCAGCTTAGCTCTAGCGGGGGGGACAGAGACCCAGTACTTC
TRBV2	TRBJ1-5	NA	TRBD1	CASAPQGDNQPQHF	TGTGCCAGCGCCCCACAGGGGGACAATCAGCCCCAGCATTTT
TRBV5-1	TRBJ2-1	NA	TRBD2	CASSLLAGGRNEQFF	TGCGCCAGCAGCTTACTGGCGGGGGGCCGTAATGAGCAGTTCTTC
TRBV18	TRBJ1-1	NA	TRBD1	CASSLRGPENTEAFF	TGTGCCAGCTCACTCAGGGGGCCGGAAAACACTGAAGCTTTCTTT
TRBV6-5	TRBJ1-1	NA	NA	CASRGRGTGNTEAFF	TGTGCCAGCAGGGGGAGGGGGACGGGGAACACTGAAGCTTTCTTT
TRBV7-9	TRBJ1-6	NA	NA	CASSSSTGLNSPLHF	TGTGCCAGCAGCTCCTCCACTGGACTCAATTCACCCCTCCACTTT
TRBV4-1	TRBJ1-6	NA	TRBD1	CASSRTGYNSPLHF	TGCGCCAGCAGCCGGACAGGGTATAATTCACCCCTCCACTTT
TRBV5-6	TRBJ2-4	few	NA	CASSLDGYIQYF	TGTGCCAGCAGCTTGGACGGGTACATTCAGTACTTC
TRBV4-1	TRBJ1-1	few	TRBD1	CASSSESTGFGTEAFF	TGCGCCAGCAGCTCAGAATCGACAGGGTTCGGCACTGAAGCTTTCTTT
TRBV5-1	TRBJ1-3	NA	TRBD1	CASSLAGTGYGNTIYF	TGCGCCAGCAGCTTGGCCGGGACAGGCTATGGAAACACCATATATTTT
TRBV30	TRBJ1-4	NA	NA	CAWRSQVTNEKLFF	TGTGCCTGGAGAAGTCAGGTAACTAATGAAAAACTGTTTTTT
TRBV5-1	TRBJ2-2	NA	NA	CASTIQGTGELFF	TGCGCCAGCACCATACAGGGTACCGGGGAGCTGTTTTTT
TRBV10-3	TRBJ1-2	NA	NA	CAISDAGPMSGYTF	TGTGCCATCAGCGACGCAGGGCCTATGAGCGGCTACACCTTC
TRBV27	TRBJ2-1	NA	TRBD2	CASIISGGVYNEQFF	TGTGCCAGCATCATTAGCGGGGGGGTCTACAATGAGCAGTTCTTC
TRBV9	TRBJ1-5	NA	NA	CASSVDPTVDQPQHF	TGTGCCAGCAGCGTAGACCCGACAGTCGATCAGCCCCAGCATTTT
TRBV29-1	TRBJ1-1	few	NA	CSVPDRNTEAFF	TGCAGCGTCCCAGACAGAAACACTGAAGCTTTCTTT
TRBV9	TRBJ1-1	few	NA	CASTSFGGDTEAFF	TGTGCCAGCACCTCCTTTGGGGGGGACACTGAAGCTTTCTTT
TRBV30	TRBJ1-6	NA	NA	CAWISKQKISPLHF	TGTGCCTGGATCTCGAAACAGAAGATTTCACCCCTCCACTTT
TRBV18	TRBJ2-1	NA	NA	CASSRGAYNEQFF	TGTGCCAGCTCACGGGGGGCCTACAATGAGCAGTTCTTC
TRBV30	TRBJ1-5	NA	NA	CAWSGGNQPQHF	TGTGCCTGGAGTGGCGGCAATCAGCCCCAGCATTTT
TRBV6-5	TRBJ2-3	NA	NA	CASSYSSVTIDTQYF	TGTGCCAGCAGTTACTCCAGCGTTACCATAGATACGCAGTATTTT
TRBV29-1	TRBJ2-1	once	TRBD2	CSVQGSSGGPPYNEQFF	TGCAGCGTCCAGGGGTCTAGCGGGGGGCCCCCTTACAATGAGCAGTTCTTC
TRBV4-2	TRBJ1-2	few	NA	CASSPREANYGYTF	TGTGCCAGCAGCCCCAGGGAGGCTAACTATGGCTACACCTTC
TRBV19	TRBJ2-6	few	NA	CASSPQGANVLTF	TGTGCCAGTAGTCCACAGGGGGCCAACGTCCTGACTTTC
TRBV11-2	TRBJ1-5	NA	NA	CASSGGGGNQPQHF	TGTGCCAGCAGCGGTGGGGGGGGCAATCAGCCCCAGCATTTT
TRBV6-1	TRBJ1-6	NA	TRBD1	CASSEVGRTGTNSPLHF	TGTGCCAGCAGTGAAGTAGGACGGACAGGGACTAATTCACCCCTCCACTTT
TRBV2	TRBJ1-3	NA	NA	CASKGKTLSGNTIYF	TGTGCCAGCAAGGGGAAGACTCTCTCTGGAAACACCATATATTTT
TRBV19	TRBJ2-4	NA	NA	CASREAAANIQYF	TGTGCCAGTAGGGAAGCAGCGGCAAACATTCAGTACTTC
TRBV5-4	TRBJ2-5	NA	TRBD1	CASSPGTEQETQYF	TGTGCCAGCAGCCCCGGGACAGAACAAGAGACCCAGTACTTC
TRBV2	TRBJ1-3	NA	NA	CASSEVTSWRLGNTIYF	TGTGCCAGCAGTGAAGTGACATCCTGGAGGTTAGGAAACACCATATATTTT
TRBV29-1	TRBJ2-5	NA	NA	CSVEDPDSKETQYF	TGCAGCGTTGAAGACCCGGACAGTAAGGAGACCCAGTACTTC
TRBV18	TRBJ1-1	NA	NA	CASSPSRGTEAFF	TGTGCCAGCTCCCCCAGTAGGGGAACTGAAGCTTTCTTT
TRBV30	TRBJ2-3	NA	TRBD2	CAVGAGGPILADTQYF	TGTGCCGTGGGCGCGGGGGGGCCTATTCTTGCAGATACGCAGTATTTT
TRBV30	TRBJ2-5	NA	NA	CAWSVSETQYF	TGTGCCTGGAGTGTATCGGAGACCCAGTACTTC
TRBV20-1	TRBJ1-2	once	NA	CSAQQGGGYTF	TGCAGTGCTCAACAGGGAGGGGGCTACACCTTC